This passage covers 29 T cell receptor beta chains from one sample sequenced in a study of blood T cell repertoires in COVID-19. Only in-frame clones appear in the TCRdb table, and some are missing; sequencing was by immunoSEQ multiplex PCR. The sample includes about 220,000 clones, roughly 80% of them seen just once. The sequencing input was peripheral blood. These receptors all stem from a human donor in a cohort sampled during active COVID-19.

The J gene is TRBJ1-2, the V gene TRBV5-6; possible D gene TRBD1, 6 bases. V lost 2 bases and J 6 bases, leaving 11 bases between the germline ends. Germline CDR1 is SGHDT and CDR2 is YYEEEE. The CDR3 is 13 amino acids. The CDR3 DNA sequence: TGTGCCAGCAGCTTACAAACAGGGCATGGCTACACCTTC. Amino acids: CASSLQTGHGYTF. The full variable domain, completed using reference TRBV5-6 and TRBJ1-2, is DAGVTQSPTHLIKTRGQQVTLRCSPKSGHDTVSWYQQALGQGPQFIFQYYEEEERQRGNFPDRFSGHQFPNYSSELNVNALLLGDSALYLCASSLQTGHGYTFGSGTRLTVV.

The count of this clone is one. The CDR3 loop reads CASSRGGQGGGDTF. Written as DNA, the CDR3 is TGTGCCAGCAGCCGCGGTGGACAGGGAGGCGGCGACACCTTC. V is TRBV28 and J is TRBJ1-2; 8 positions agree with TRBD1. The CDR3 sequence is 14 residues long. V shed 6 bases and J 12 bases; nucleotides not matched to a gene: 15. Germline values: CDR1 MDHEN, CDR2 SYDVKM.

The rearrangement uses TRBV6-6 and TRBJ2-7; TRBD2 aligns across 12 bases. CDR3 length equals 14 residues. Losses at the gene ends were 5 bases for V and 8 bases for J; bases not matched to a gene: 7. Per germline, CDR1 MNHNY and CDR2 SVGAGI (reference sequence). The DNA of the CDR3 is TGTGCCAGCAGTCCCGGACTAGCGGGAAGGCAGCAGTACTTC. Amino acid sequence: CASSPGLAGRQQYF.

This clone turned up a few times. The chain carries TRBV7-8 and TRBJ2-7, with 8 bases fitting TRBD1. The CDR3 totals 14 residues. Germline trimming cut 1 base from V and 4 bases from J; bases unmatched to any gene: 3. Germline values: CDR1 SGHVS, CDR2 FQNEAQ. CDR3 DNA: TGTGCCAGCAGCTTAGGGGACAGGTTTTACGAGCAGTACTTC. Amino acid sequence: CASSLGDRFYEQYF.

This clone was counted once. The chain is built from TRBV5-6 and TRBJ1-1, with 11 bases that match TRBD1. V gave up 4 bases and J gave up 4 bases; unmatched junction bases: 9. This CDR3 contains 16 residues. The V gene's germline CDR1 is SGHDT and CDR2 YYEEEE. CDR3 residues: CASSQRGTGGSTEAFF. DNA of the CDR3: TGTGCCAGCAGCCAAAGGGGGACAGGGGGAAGCACTGAAGCTTTCTTT.

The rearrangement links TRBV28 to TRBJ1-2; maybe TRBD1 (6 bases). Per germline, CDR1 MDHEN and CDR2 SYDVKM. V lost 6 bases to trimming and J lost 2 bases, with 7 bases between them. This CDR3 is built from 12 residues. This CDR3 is CASSRGNYGYTF. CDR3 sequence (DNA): TGTGCCAGCAGCAGGGGAAACTATGGCTACACCTTC.

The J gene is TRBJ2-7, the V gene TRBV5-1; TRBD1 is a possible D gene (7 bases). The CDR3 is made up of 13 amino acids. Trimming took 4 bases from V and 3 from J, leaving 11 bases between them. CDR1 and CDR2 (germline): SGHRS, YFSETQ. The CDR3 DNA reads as TGCGCCAGCAGCGGCGGGACAGTCTACGAGCAGTACTTC. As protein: CASSGGTVYEQYF.

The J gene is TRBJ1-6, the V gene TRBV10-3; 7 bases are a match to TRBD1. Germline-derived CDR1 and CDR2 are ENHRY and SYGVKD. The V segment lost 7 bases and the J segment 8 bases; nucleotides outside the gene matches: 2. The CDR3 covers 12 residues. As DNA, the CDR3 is TGTGCCATCAAGGGGACAGATTCACCCCTCCACTTT. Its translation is CAIKGTDSPLHF.

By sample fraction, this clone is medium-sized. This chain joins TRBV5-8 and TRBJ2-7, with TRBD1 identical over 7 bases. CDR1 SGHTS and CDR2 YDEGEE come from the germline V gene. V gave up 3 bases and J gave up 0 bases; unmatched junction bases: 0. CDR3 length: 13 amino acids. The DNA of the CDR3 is TGTGCCAGCAGCTGGGACAGCTCCTACGAGCAGTACTTC. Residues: CASSWDSSYEQYF.

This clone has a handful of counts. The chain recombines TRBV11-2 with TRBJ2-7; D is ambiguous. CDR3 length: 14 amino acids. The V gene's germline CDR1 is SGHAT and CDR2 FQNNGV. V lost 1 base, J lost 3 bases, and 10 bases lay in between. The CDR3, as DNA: TGTGCCAGCAGCTTAGGAGGTCCATACTACGAGCAGTACTTC. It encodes CASSLGGPYYEQYF.

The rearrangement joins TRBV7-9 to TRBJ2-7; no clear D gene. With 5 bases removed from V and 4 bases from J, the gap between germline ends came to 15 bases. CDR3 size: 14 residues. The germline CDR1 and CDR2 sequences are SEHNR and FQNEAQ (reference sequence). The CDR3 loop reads CASSRPEKPYEQYF. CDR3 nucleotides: TGTGCCAGCAGCCGTCCTGAGAAGCCTTACGAGCAGTACTTC.

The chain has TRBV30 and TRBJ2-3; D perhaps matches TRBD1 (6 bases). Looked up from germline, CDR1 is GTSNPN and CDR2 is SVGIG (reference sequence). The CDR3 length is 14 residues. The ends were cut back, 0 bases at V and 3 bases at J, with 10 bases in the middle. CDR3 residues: CAWSVGGRTDTQYF. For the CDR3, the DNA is TGTGCCTGGAGTGTTGGGGGCAGGACAGATACGCAGTATTTT.

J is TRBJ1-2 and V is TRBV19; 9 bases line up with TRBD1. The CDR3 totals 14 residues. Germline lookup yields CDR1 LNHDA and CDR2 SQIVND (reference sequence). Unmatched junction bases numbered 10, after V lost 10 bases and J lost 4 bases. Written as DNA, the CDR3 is TGTGCCACCAAGAGGGGACAGGGCCTCTATGGCTACACCTTC. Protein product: CATKRGQGLYGYTF.

The CDR3, as DNA: TGTGCCAGCAGCTTAGAACAGGGAAACGAGCAGTACTTC. Protein sequence: CASSLEQGNEQYF. V gene TRBV7-6 combines with J gene TRBJ2-7, with a possible D match to TRBD1 (6 bases). The CDR3 totals 13 residues. V lost 1 base and J lost 5, with 9 bases in between. Germline-derived CDR1 and CDR2 are SGHVS and FNYEAQ.

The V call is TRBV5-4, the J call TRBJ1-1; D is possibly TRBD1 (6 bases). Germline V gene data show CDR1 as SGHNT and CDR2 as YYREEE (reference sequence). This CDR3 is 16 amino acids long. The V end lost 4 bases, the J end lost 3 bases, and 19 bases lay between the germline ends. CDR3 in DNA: TGTGCCAGCAGCGTGCTCCAGGGGCCCGCCTACACTGAAGCTTTCTTT. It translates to CASSVLQGPAYTEAFF.

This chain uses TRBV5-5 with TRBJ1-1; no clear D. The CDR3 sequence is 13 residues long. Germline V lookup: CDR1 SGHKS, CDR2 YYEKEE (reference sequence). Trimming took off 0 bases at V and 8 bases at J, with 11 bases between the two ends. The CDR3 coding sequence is TGTGCCAGCAGCTTGGCCGGGAGGCAAGAAGCTTTCTTT. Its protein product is CASSLAGRQEAFF.

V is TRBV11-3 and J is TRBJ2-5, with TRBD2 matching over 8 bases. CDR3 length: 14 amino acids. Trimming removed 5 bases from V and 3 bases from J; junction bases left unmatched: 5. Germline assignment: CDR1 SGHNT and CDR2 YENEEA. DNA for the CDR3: TGTGCCAGCAGCCTCTCGGGAGGGGAAGAGACCCAGTACTTC. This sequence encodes CASSLSGGEETQYF.

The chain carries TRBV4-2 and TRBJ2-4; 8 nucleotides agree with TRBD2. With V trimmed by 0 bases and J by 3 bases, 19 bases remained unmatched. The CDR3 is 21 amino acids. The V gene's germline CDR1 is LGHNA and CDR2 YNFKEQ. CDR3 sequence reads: CASSQDPAGGVQIFYKNIQYF. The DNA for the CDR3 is TGTGCCAGCAGCCAAGATCCTGCGGGGGGAGTCCAAATCTTCTACAAAAACATTCAGTACTTC.

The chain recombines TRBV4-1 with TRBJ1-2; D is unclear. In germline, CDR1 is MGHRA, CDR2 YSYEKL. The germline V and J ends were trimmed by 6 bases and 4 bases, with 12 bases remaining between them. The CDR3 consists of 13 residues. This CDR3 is CASSEGVTYGYTF. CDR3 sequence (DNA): TGCGCCAGCAGTGAAGGAGTAACCTATGGCTACACCTTC.

The CDR3 sequence: CAIRRGSNYGYTF. The CDR3 DNA reads as TGTGCCATCAGAAGGGGTTCGAACTATGGCTACACCTTC. The chain is built from TRBV28 and TRBJ1-2, with D tentatively TRBD1 (5 bases). CDR3 length: 13 residues. Germline V CDR1 and CDR2: MDHEN, SYDVKM. Between the trimmed V and J ends, which lost 10 bases and 2 bases, there was a span of 14 bases.

The CDR3 protein is CASSPQGLNEQFF. The CDR3 region has the DNA TGTGCCAGCAGCCCTCAGGGGCTCAATGAGCAGTTCTTC. The chain couples TRBV28 to TRBJ2-1, with a weak D call TRBD1 (6 bases). This CDR3 has 13 amino acids. Germline V gene sequence: CDR1 MDHEN, CDR2 SYDVKM. Trimming pared 6 bases from V and 6 bases from J, leaving 12 bases between.

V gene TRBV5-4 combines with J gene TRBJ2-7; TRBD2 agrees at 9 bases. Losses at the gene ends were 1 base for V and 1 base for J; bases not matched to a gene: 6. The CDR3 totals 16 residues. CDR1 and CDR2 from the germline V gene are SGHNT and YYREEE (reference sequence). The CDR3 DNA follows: TGTGCCAGCAGCTTGAAGACTAGCGGAAGGTCCTACGAGCAGTACTTC. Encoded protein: CASSLKTSGRSYEQYF.

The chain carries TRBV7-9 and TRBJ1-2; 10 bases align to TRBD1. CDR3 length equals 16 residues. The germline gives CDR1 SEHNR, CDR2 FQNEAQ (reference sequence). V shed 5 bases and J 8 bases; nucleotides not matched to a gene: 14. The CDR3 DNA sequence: TGTGCCAGCAGCAAGAGGACCGGGACAGGGGTCGGGGGCTACACCTTC. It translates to CASSKRTGTGVGGYTF.

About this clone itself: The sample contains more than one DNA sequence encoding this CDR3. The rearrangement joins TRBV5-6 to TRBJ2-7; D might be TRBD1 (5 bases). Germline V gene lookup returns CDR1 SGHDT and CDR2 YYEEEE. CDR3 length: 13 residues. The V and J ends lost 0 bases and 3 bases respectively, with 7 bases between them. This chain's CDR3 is CASSLVGRYEQYF. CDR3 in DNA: TGTGCCAGCAGCTTGGTGGGGCGCTACGAGCAGTACTTC.

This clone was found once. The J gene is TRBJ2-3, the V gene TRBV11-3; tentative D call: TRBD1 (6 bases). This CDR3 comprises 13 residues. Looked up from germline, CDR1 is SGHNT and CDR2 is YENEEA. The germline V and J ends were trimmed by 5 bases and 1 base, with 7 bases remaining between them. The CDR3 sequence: CASSHRGTDTQYF. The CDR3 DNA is TGTGCCAGCAGCCACAGGGGCACAGATACGCAGTATTTT.

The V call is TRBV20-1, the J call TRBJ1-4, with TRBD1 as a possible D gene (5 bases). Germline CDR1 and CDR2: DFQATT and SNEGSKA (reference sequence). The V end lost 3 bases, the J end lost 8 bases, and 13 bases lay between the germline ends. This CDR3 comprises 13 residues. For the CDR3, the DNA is TGCAGTGCTAGTCAGGGCTTTGAGGAAAAACTGTTTTTT. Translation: CSASQGFEEKLFF.

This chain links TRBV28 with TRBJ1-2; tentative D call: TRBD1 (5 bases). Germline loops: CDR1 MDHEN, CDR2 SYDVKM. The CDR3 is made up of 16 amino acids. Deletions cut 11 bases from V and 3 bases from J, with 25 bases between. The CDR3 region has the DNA TGTGCCCTAGCGAAAAACCCGGGTAGGGGAGACTATGGCTACACCTTC. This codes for CALAKNPGRGDYGYTF.

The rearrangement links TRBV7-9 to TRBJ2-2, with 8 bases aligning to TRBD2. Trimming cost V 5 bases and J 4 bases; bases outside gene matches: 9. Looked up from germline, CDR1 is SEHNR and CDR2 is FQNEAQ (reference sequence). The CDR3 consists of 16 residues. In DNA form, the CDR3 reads TGTGCCAGCAGCCAGGGAGGCGGGAGGAGCACCGGGGAGCTGTTTTTT. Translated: CASSQGGGRSTGELFF.

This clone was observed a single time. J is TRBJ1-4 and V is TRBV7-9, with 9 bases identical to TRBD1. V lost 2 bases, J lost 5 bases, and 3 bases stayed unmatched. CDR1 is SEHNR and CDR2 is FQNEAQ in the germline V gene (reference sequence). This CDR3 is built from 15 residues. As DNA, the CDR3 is TGTGCCAGCAGCTTAAACAGGGGGCCGAATGAAAAACTGTTTTTT. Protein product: CASSLNRGPNEKLFF.